This T cell receptor beta chain is drawn from a study of OX40 agonist ivuxolimab in advanced cancers. Whole-study context: Subjects had a mean age of around 60 years, with a range of about 23 to 79; just over 80% were male. Three patients got partial responses; one had hepatocellular carcinoma and two had cutaneous melanoma.

The CDR3 covers 14 residues. From germline, CDR1 is MGHDK and CDR2 SYGVNS. Trimming took off 6 bases at V and 0 bases at J, with 11 bases between the two ends. Study-wide findings and caveats: Expanded clones belonging to CD8+ T cells outnumbered, on average, those of CD4+. What antigens the expanded peripheral T cells recognized was never established.

Note on this clone: Its target is not known.

Profiled with immunoSEQ multiplex PCR; TCRdb holds only in-frame clones, not every one. The sample has about 87,000 clones, about 86% seen once. The specimen comprised CD4+ or CD8+ T cells sorted from blood, sampled in a trial of the OX40 agonist ivuxolimab. The gene calls are TRBV25-1 and TRBJ1-2, with D unresolved. This TCR derives from an adult with an advanced solid tumor such as melanoma, head and neck, liver or kidney cancer. CDR3 sequence reads: CASRGKGSNYGYTF. CDR3 DNA: TGTGCCAGCAGGGGGAAGGGTTCTAACTATGGCTACACCTTC.